This TCR beta chain stems from a study of cytomegalovirus exposure and HLA in healthy donors. V gave up 1 base and J gave up 6 bases; unmatched junction bases: 6. The CDR3 spans 14 residues. Per germline, CDR1 WNHNN and CDR2 SYGVQD (reference sequence). For this clone: The antigen remains undetermined.

The PCR employed 60 Vbeta primers together with 13 Jbeta primers. The repertoire was sequenced with immunoSEQ multiplex PCR; TCRdb's copy has only in-frame clones and lacks some. Of 130,000 to 150,000 clones in the sample, about 72% were seen once. Whole-study results and caveats: The majority of CMV-associated TCR beta chains were reported as apparently HLA-restricted in a later analysis. Through in vitro validation, three CMV-associated chains were shown to be specific for CMV antigens.

The rearrangement links TRBV10-1 to TRBJ2-7; TRBD1 aligns across 7 bases. Material: PBMCs. The clonotype originates from a man aged 40-50 years in good health and CMV-seronegative. CDR3 nucleotide sequence: TGCGCCAGCAGTGAGTTTAAAGGGGGCCTCGAGCAGTACTTC. Amino acid sequence: CASSEFKGGLEQYF.